These 26 T cell receptor beta chains originate from one sample sequenced in a study of PD-1 blockade in classical Hodgkin lymphoma. Exposure to brentuximab vedotin varied, and each patient had relapsed following autologous stem cell transplantation. Profiling relied on immunoSEQ multiplex PCR, and the TCRdb table lists in-frame clones only, not all of them. This sample has fewer than 65,000 clones, with 80% to 90% found just once. The material was peripheral blood mononuclear cells (PBMCs), obtained at baseline. All receptors come from a human donor with classical Hodgkin lymphoma.

The chain couples TRBV25-1 to TRBJ1-2; D not certain. V was cut by 1 base and J by 6 bases, with 6 bases left in between. This CDR3 is built from 12 residues. Germline assignment: CDR1 MGHDK and CDR2 SYGVNS. The CDR3 coding sequence is TGTGCCAGCAGTGAATTTCTGGATGGCTACACCTTC. Translation: CASSEFLDGYTF.

The CDR3 reads CASKPQGTLGGTIYF. CDR3 in DNA: TGTGCCAGCAAACCTCAGGGGACCCTCGGAGGCACCATATATTTT. The chain employs TRBV28 and TRBJ1-3; D might be TRBD1 (6 bases). The germline gives CDR1 MDHEN, CDR2 SYDVKM. Deletions cut 7 bases from V and 9 bases from J, with 22 bases between. The CDR3 loop spans 15 amino acids.

The genes are TRBV6-1 and TRBJ2-3; D is ambiguous. CDR1 and CDR2 (germline): MNHNS, SASEGT. Trimming removed 9 bases at V and 0 bases at J, with 1 base between. The CDR3 contains 10 residues. DNA of the CDR3: TGTGCCAGTAGCACAGATACGCAGTATTTT. Translated: CASSTDTQYF.

This chain uses TRBV4-2 with TRBJ2-3; 7 nucleotides align to TRBD2. V dropped 0 bases and J dropped 0; count of bases not matched to a gene: 3. This CDR3 is 16 amino acids long. Per germline, CDR1 LGHNA and CDR2 YNFKEQ. The CDR3 reads CASSQEASGSTDTQYF. CDR3 DNA: TGTGCCAGCAGCCAAGAGGCTAGCGGTAGCACAGATACGCAGTATTTT.

This chain links TRBV11-2 with TRBJ1-5; 11 nucleotides align to TRBD1. V lost 5 bases and J lost 2; bases outside the gene matches: 2. Germline V gene lookup returns CDR1 SGHAT and CDR2 FQNNGV. The CDR3 extends over 15 amino acids. The CDR3 DNA reads TGTGCCAGCAGCCGGGACAGGGGGGGCAATCAGCCCCAGCATTTT. Protein product: CASSRDRGGNQPQHF.

The rearrangement uses TRBV5-1 and TRBJ1-6; the D is unclear. Germline values: CDR1 SGHRS, CDR2 YFSETQ. The CDR3 runs to 13 residues. V was pared by 0 bases and J by 9 bases, with 7 bases between. CDR3 residues: CASSLEGSSPLHF. The CDR3 DNA is TGCGCCAGCAGCTTGGAGGGAAGTTCACCCCTCCACTTT.

This chain joins TRBV10-3 and TRBJ2-2; no clear D. The CDR3 sequence is 13 residues long. CDR1 is ENHRY, CDR2 SYGVKD, per germline. V was shortened by 2 bases and J by 8 bases, with 9 bases between the two germline ends. In DNA, the CDR3 is TGTGCCATCAGTGAGCCCCTTGGTGGGGAGCTGTTTTTT. Its protein product is CAISEPLGGELFF.

J is TRBJ2-3 and V is TRBV6-5; D gene uncertain. Trimming cost V 6 bases and J 4 bases, with 8 bases left between them. Per the germline V gene, CDR1 is MNHEY and CDR2 is SVGAGI. The CDR3 is made up of 12 amino acids. CDR3 DNA sequence: TGTGCCAGCAGCCCCTCCCCAGATACGCAGTATTTT. Its translation: CASSPSPDTQYF.

The chain employs TRBV6-1 and TRBJ2-4, with D perhaps matching TRBD1 or TRBD2 (6 bases each). The germline V gene has CDR1 MNHNS and CDR2 SASEGT. The CDR3 is 15 amino acids. With 8 bases removed from V and 2 bases from J, the gap between germline ends came to 16 bases. In nucleotides, the CDR3 is TGTGCCAGCCTGAGGGGGGTGGGAACCAAAAACATTCAGTACTTC. This translates into CASLRGVGTKNIQYF.

V is TRBV5-5 and J is TRBJ1-5; D is possibly TRBD1 (5 bases). V was shortened by 1 base and J by 7 bases, with 12 bases between the two germline ends. The germline gives CDR1 SGHKS, CDR2 YYEKEE (reference sequence). This CDR3 region has 14 residues. The CDR3 DNA follows: TGTGCCAGCAGCTTGAAGGGGTCCGGACAGCCCCAGCATTTT. This translates into CASSLKGSGQPQHF.

The genes are TRBV10-3 and TRBJ2-5; no clear D gene. Germline CDR1 and CDR2: ENHRY and SYGVKD. The CDR3 extends over 12 amino acids. V gave up 3 bases and J gave up 9 bases, with 11 bases separating them. CDR3 nucleotides: TGTGCCATCAGTGAACAAGAAAAAGCCCAGTACTTC. Encoded protein: CAISEQEKAQYF.

The gene calls are TRBV19 and TRBJ2-5; 7 positions match TRBD2. Germline V CDR1 and CDR2: LNHDA, SQIVND (reference sequence). V shed 5 bases and J 5 bases; nucleotides not matched to a gene: 11. The CDR3 extends over 15 amino acids. The CDR3 reads CASSPWTSLGETQYF. In nucleotides, the CDR3 is TGTGCCAGTAGTCCATGGACTAGTCTAGGGGAGACCCAGTACTTC. Based on the CDR3 plus reference TRBV19 and TRBJ2-5, the full variable domain is DGGITQSPKYLFRKEGQNVTLSCEQNLNHDAMYWYRQDPGQGLRLIYYSQIVNDFQKGDIAEGYSVSREKKESFPLTVTSAQKNPTAFYLCASSPWTSLGETQYFGPGTRLLVL.

The chain recombines TRBV7-9 with TRBJ1-3, with a tentative D call TRBD1 (6 bases). CDR3 length equals 14 residues. The V end was cut by 5 bases, the J end by 0 bases, with 8 bases between. Germline CDR1 reads SEHNR; CDR2 reads FQNEAQ (reference sequence). As DNA, the CDR3 is TGTGCCAGCAGCGCACAGGGCTCTGGAAACACCATATATTTT. Protein: CASSAQGSGNTIYF.

The chain uses TRBV27 and TRBJ1-2; 7 bases align to TRBD1. The CDR3 runs to 20 residues. In germline, CDR1 is MNHEY, CDR2 SMNVEV (reference sequence). Unmatched junction bases numbered 30, after V lost 10 bases and J lost 4 bases. In nucleotides, the CDR3 is TGTGCCACGTTCGATTCTTTGGACCGCCACGTTCAGGGGGGAGCCTATGGCTACACCTTC. Protein product: CATFDSLDRHVQGGAYGYTF.

Here the CDR3 DNA reads TGTGCCAGCAGCTTACGGGGGGGGCCCTCGCCGGATAATGAGCAGTTCTTC. It encodes CASSLRGGPSPDNEQFF. The rearrangement uses TRBV7-9 and TRBJ2-1; 8 bases line up with TRBD2. Germline V gene lookup returns CDR1 SEHNR and CDR2 FQNEAQ (reference sequence). This CDR3 comprises 17 residues. Losses at the gene ends were 2 bases for V and 7 bases for J; bases not matched to a gene: 13.

This chain connects TRBV27 to TRBJ1-2; D is unclear. CDR3 length: 13 amino acids. Germline V gene data show CDR1 as MNHEY and CDR2 as SMNVEV (reference sequence). Trimming shortened V by 3 bases and J by 7 bases, and 12 bases separated the two germline ends. The CDR3 sequence is CASSFEPGGGYTF. CDR3 nucleotide sequence: TGTGCCAGCAGTTTCGAGCCCGGCGGTGGCTACACCTTC.

The rearrangement joins TRBV15 to TRBJ1-6; D unclear. CDR3 size: 16 residues. V was clipped by 0 bases and J by 7 bases, with 13 bases between them. CDR1 LNHNV and CDR2 YYDKDF come from the germline V gene (reference sequence). CDR3 coding DNA: TGTGCCACCAGCAGAGATCTATGGGCTTTGAATTCACCCCTCCACTTT. Its protein product is CATSRDLWALNSPLHF.

V is TRBV12-5 and J is TRBJ2-1; the D gene is possibly TRBD1 (6 bases). This CDR3 has 15 residues. In germline, CDR1 is LGHNT, CDR2 FRNRAP. Trimming stripped 7 bases from V and 3 bases from J, with 16 bases between. CDR3 nucleotide sequence: TGTGCTAGTGCCCACCACAGGGATCTCTACAATGAGCAGTTCTTC. Translation: CASAHHRDLYNEQFF.

The V call is TRBV5-1, the J call TRBJ2-7; TRBD1 is a possible D gene (5 bases). The germline V gene has CDR1 SGHRS and CDR2 YFSETQ. The ends were cut back, 4 bases at V and 3 bases at J, with 11 bases in the middle. CDR3 size: 13 residues. The chain's CDR3 is CASSRDSLYEQYF. In nucleotides, the CDR3 is TGCGCCAGCAGCCGTGACAGCCTCTACGAGCAGTACTTC.

The chain recombines TRBV10-2 with TRBJ2-3; D possibly corresponds to TRBD1 (6 bases). The CDR3 has 14 amino acids. Germline V CDR1 and CDR2: WSHSY, SAAADI. Trimming took 4 bases from V and 5 from J, leaving 13 bases between them. Here the CDR3 DNA reads TGCGCCAGCAGTGCTGGGGGCCGGATAGATACGCAGTATTTT. Translating gives CASSAGGRIDTQYF.

This clone turned up a few times. The chain carries TRBV25-1 and TRBJ1-6; D uncertain. This CDR3 spans 14 amino acids. The germline V gene encodes CDR1 MGHDK and CDR2 SYGVNS. V gave up 3 bases and J gave up 9 bases, with 12 bases separating them. The CDR3 here is CASSDPTSLSPLHF. DNA for the CDR3: TGTGCCAGCAGTGATCCCACAAGTCTTTCACCCCTCCACTTT.

V usage is TRBV5-1 and J usage is TRBJ2-7; 7 nucleotides align to TRBD2. Trimming took 4 bases from V and 9 from J; bases not matched to a gene: 16. CDR1 and CDR2 from the germline V gene are SGHRS and YFSETQ. The CDR3 loop spans 15 amino acids. For the CDR3, the DNA is TGCGCCAGCAGCCCGGGGGGACTCATCTACGACGGGCAGTACTTC. Translation: CASSPGGLIYDGQYF.

This clone was found once. The rearrangement joins TRBV30 to TRBJ2-3, with D unclear. CDR3 size: 11 residues. Trimming took off 4 bases at V and 4 bases at J, with 6 bases between the two ends. Germline V gene data show CDR1 as GTSNPN and CDR2 as SVGIG (reference sequence). CDR3 coding DNA: TGTGCCTGGATCATATCAGATACGCAGTATTTT. It codes for CAWIISDTQYF.

The table lists this clone with a count of one. The DNA of the CDR3 is TGTGCCAGCTCAGGGACCACCGTGACCCAGTACTTC. It is translated as CASSGTTVTQYF. The J gene is TRBJ2-5, the V gene TRBV18; D is perhaps TRBD1 or TRBD2 (5 bases each). Trimming took 5 bases from V and 7 from J, leaving 11 bases between them. Germline V gene lookup returns CDR1 KGHSH and CDR2 LQKENI. This CDR3 is 12 amino acids long.

The chain joins TRBV14 to TRBJ2-3; 12 bases fit TRBD2. The CDR3 is 16 amino acids. Germline trimming cut 3 bases from V and 4 bases from J; bases unmatched to any gene: 5. Germline CDR1 is SGHDN and CDR2 is FVKESK. This chain's CDR3 is CASSQASGGASDTQYF. In DNA form, the CDR3 reads TGTGCCAGCAGCCAGGCTAGCGGGGGGGCTTCAGATACGCAGTATTTT.

The chain has TRBV7-8 and TRBJ1-1; D unresolved. V lost 0 bases to trimming and J lost 2 bases, with 7 bases between them. This CDR3 has 14 residues. Germline CDR1 SGHVS, CDR2 FQNEAQ. DNA of the CDR3: TGTGCCAGCAGCTTAGCTGGGCCTAACACTGAAGCTTTCTTT. This sequence encodes CASSLAGPNTEAFF.